This passage covers 5 T cell receptor beta chains from one sample sequenced in a study of shared clonotypes between healthy human individuals. The data were produced by immunoSEQ multiplex PCR, yet TCRdb's version contains in-frame clones alone and is incomplete. The repertoire includes some 2,400,000 clones, around 95% of them detected once, and less than 0.15% sits in the top ten. Sample: naive CD4+ T cells sorted from blood. Subset specified: CD45RA+ positively selected. These receptors all come from a man aged 18 to 29 in good health.

The chain uses TRBV6-6 and TRBJ2-4, with 9 bases identical to TRBD1. V lost 0 bases and J lost 4; bases outside the gene matches: 4. The CDR3 runs to 16 residues. Per the germline V gene, CDR1 is MNHNY and CDR2 is SVGAGI (reference sequence). The CDR3 region has the DNA TGTGCCAGCAGTTACTCTCCTGGACAGGGGAAAAACATTCAGTACTTC. Translation: CASSYSPGQGKNIQYF.

The chain recombines TRBV10-3 with TRBJ2-3, with D tentatively TRBD2 (5 bases). This CDR3 contains 14 residues. Per the germline V gene, CDR1 is ENHRY and CDR2 is SYGVKD. V shed 0 bases and J shed 9 bases, with 13 bases lying between them. The CDR3 DNA reads as TGTGCCATCAGTGAGTCGCCCACTAGTTTAACGCAGTATTTT. This translates into CAISESPTSLTQYF.

The gene calls are TRBV5-4 and TRBJ1-2; maybe TRBD1 (5 bases). V was trimmed by 1 base and J by 4 bases, leaving 11 bases between them. Germline values: CDR1 SGHNT, CDR2 YYREEE (reference sequence). This CDR3 region has 14 residues. The DNA for the CDR3 is TGTGCCAGCAGCTTGCTCCGGGACGGCTATGGCTACACCTTC. This translates into CASSLLRDGYGYTF. The full variable domain, completed using reference TRBV5-4 and TRBJ1-2, is ETGVTQSPTHLIKTRGQQVTLRCSSQSGHNTVSWYQQALGQGPQFIFQYYREEENGRGNFPPRFSGLQFPNYSSELNVNALELDDSALYLCASSLLRDGYGYTFGSGTRLTVV.

The rearrangement joins TRBV20-1 to TRBJ1-5, with 7 bases lining up with TRBD1. Trimming cost V 6 bases and J 7 bases; bases outside gene matches: 3. Germline CDR1 is DFQATT and CDR2 is SNEGSKA (reference sequence). The CDR3 length is 11 residues. The chain's CDR3 is CSATRGQPQHF. CDR3 nucleotides: TGCAGTGCCACCAGGGGGCAGCCCCAGCATTTT.

Comments on this clone: Other DNA sequences within the sample encode an identical CDR3. This rearrangement joins TRBV5-1 to TRBJ2-1, with 8 bases identical to TRBD1. J was trimmed by 2 bases and V by 4 bases; bases with no gene match: 5. Germline loops: CDR1 SGHRS, CDR2 YFSETQ. The CDR3 sequence is 15 residues long. The CDR3 loop reads CASSVGQGPYNEQFF. The CDR3 region has the DNA TGCGCCAGCAGCGTCGGACAGGGACCCTACAATGAGCAGTTCTTC.